This TCR beta chain was recorded in a study of beta chain features in type 1 diabetes. CDR3 size: 14 residues. In germline, CDR1 is SQVTM, CDR2 ANQGSEA. V trimming: 4 bases; J trimming: 3 bases; junction bases outside the gene matches: 6. Every bit of the isolated RNA underwent reverse transcription, so sequencing read expressed TCRB transcripts. Naive, central memory and regulatory T cell samples yielded around 3.9 million reads on average. The assay was immunoSEQ multiplex PCR, and TCRdb's table has in-frame clones only and misses some. Found here are roughly 150,000 clones, around 8% of them singletons; the top ten hold 0.55% to 0.75%. There are many counts of this clone.

Sample: central memory CD4+ T cells from blood. The origin of this receptor is a man in his late teens or twenties in good health. The chain uses TRBV29-1 and TRBJ2-1; TRBD2 aligns across 7 bases. The CDR3 region is CSVVPSGVYNEQFF. In DNA form, the CDR3 reads TGCAGCGTTGTTCCTAGCGGAGTCTACAATGAGCAGTTCTTC.